This record covers a single T cell receptor beta chain. This clone's antigen is unknown. Per-nucleotide qualities are absent, and no much larger clonotype sits a single base away. Healthy HIV-negative adults with no recently reported acute infections or vaccinations were included as donors. All donors were Caucasian adults living in Nashville, Tennessee, USA. Magnetic negative selection was used to enrich CD4+ T cells, after which naive cells were positively selected on CD45RA and the negative fraction became the memory subset. After blood collection by leukapheresis, PBMCs were isolated using Ficoll-Histopaque density gradient centrifugation and then cryopreserved in the vapor phase of liquid nitrogen. Analytical flow cytometry was used to check the purity and quantity of each magnetically sorted T cell population. Each sorted fraction had its genomic DNA isolated and then quantified by UV absorbance on a Nanodrop 2000c.

The sample originates from a study of shared clonotypes between healthy human individuals (dated by TCRdb to about 2020). Context from the whole study: The cohort included a few men and a couple of women between 18 and 49 years of age. For each donor, CD4 naive and CD4 memory were each given three plates, CD8 naive was given two plates, and CD8 memory was given one plate. Blood TCR repertoires of roughly five healthy adults were deeply sequenced to estimate repertoire size and the extent of clonotype sharing between individuals. Different laboratories and diverse techniques were used to prepare libraries and sequence TCR repertoires, to increase sequencing depth and limit assay-specific biases. Leukapheresis yielded between about 0.85 and 9.5 billion PBMCs per donor. The paper's findings and limits, for the study overall: Because the study included a small number of donors, the genetic and exposure-history diversity represented was limited. Compared with non-shared clonotypes, clonotypes shared by all four sorted-subset donors had higher generation probabilities. Naive subsets generally had larger estimated clonotype richness than memory subsets did. Pairwise subsampling indicated that sequencing depth was expected to affect the degree of clonotype sharing among donors. Rarefaction of sorted-subset datasets indicated incomplete sequencing despite the large sequencing depth. About 5% of naive CD4, more than 3% of naive CD8, around 2.3% of memory CD4, and less than 0.45% of memory CD8 clonotypes were shared across several donors. Only blood was sampled, and tissue TCR repertoires likely differ from those in blood.

The CDR3 contains 15 residues, cysteine and phenylalanine counted. CDR3 DNA only is kept here, 45 bases in frame from base 1. The junction carries 14 bases between V and J, which are trimmed by 5 bases and 1 base respectively. Looking up the germline V gene (reference sequence) yields CDR1 MNHEY and CDR2 SMNVEV. Using the deep immunoSEQ assay, multiplex PCR amplified TCR CDR3 regions from genomic DNA. For each cell subset, the extracted genomic DNA was distributed evenly across all wells of several immunoSEQ 96-well plates, and each plate served as one replicate. For sorted subsets, roughly 0.2 ug genomic DNA, equal to 30,000 to 35,000 T cell genomes, was loaded into each replicate PCR. Purified libraries were quantified with a Qubit 3.0 fluorometer, sized on a Bioanalyzer 2100, and re-quantified with the KAPA Library Quantification kit. A separate single-read 150-cycle Illumina NextSeq 550 flow cell was used to sequence each immunoSEQ 96-well plate. In the authors' own workflow: The immunoSEQ output contained only junctional sequences without quality scores, so filtering could not match that applied to full-length reads. To assign V/J genes and CDR3, sequences were annotated against IMGT germline references using PyIR, a Python wrapper for IgBLAST v1.9. Reads were removed for weak V/J assignments (E-value above 1e-6), missing CDR3, stop codons, out-of-frame junctions, or ambiguous translated residues. V3J clonotypes were defined by identical inferred V gene, J gene, and CDR3 amino acid sequence. Percentage overlap between repertoires was computed as shared unique clonotypes divided by the size of the smaller repertoire. Richness of each repertoire was evaluated using RTK rarefaction, the Chao1 estimator, and Recon v2.1 estimates of unobserved clonotypes. For all TCRbeta clonotypes obtained by the gDNA method from a few donors, generation probabilities were computed with OLGA. The source is immuneACCESS, and TCRdb retained only in-frame sequences with V and J called. Part of the clones is not carried over; for the studies checked, unresolved V genes explain less than half of this, and the remainder is unexplained. V and J calls and clone size are copied from that table; D and trimming were computed from the DNA. The sample table shows about 2.4 million clones, and around nine tenths are seen once. The ten largest clones add up to 0.11% to 0.15% of the sample.

The sequencing sample was made of naive CD4+ T cells sorted from blood. The cell subset or site label of this sample denotes: CD45RA+ positively selected. The origin of this receptor is a man between 18 and 35 years old in good health. The chain uses TRBV27 and TRBJ1-1; TRBD1 could be the D gene, as 5 bases match. The nucleotide sequence is TGTGCCAGCAGTCGGGAGCATCAGGGGAACACTGAAGCTTTCTTT. It encodes CASSREHQGNTEAFF.